This passage covers 30 T cell receptor beta chains from one sample sequenced in a study of shared clonotypes between healthy human individuals. This table comes from immunoSEQ multiplex PCR, and its TCRdb copy is limited to in-frame clones, with some not included. The sample lists about 2.3 million clones; approximately 95% were seen once. Sequenced input: naive CD4+ T cells from PBMCs. The subset here: CD45RA+ positively selected. These receptors came from a man aged 18 to 30 in good health. Some clones in this sample may be carry-over from other donors' samples.

V is TRBV5-5 and J is TRBJ2-3; TRBD2 is a possible D gene (5 bases). The CDR3 covers 14 residues. Trimming took 0 bases from V and 6 from J, leaving 11 bases between them. Germline loops: CDR1 SGHKS, CDR2 YYEKEE (reference sequence). The CDR3 nucleotides are TGTGCCAGCAGCTTGGTAGAGGGTGGGGATACGCAGTATTTT. Translated, it gives CASSLVEGGDTQYF.

A note on this clone: A junction boundary mismatches the germline segment, possibly from a read error. V gene TRBV7-9 combines with J gene TRBJ2-1, with a weak D call TRBD2 (5 bases). Germline V CDR1 and CDR2: SEHNR, FQNEAQ (reference sequence). The CDR3 runs to 16 residues. CDR3 nucleotide sequence: TGTGCCAGCAGCCTAGCTCGAACCCTAGCCTACAATGAGCAGTTCTTC. This gives the protein CASSLARTLAYNEQFF.

The chain is built from TRBV5-1 and TRBJ2-7, with TRBD2 matching 10 bases. CDR3 length: 17 amino acids. The germline CDR1 and CDR2 sequences are SGHRS and YFSETQ. Losses at the gene ends were 1 base for V and 2 bases for J; bases not matched to a gene: 9. CDR3 amino acids: CASSLPSGRLGTYEQYF. CDR3 bases: TGCGCCAGCAGCTTGCCTAGCGGGAGACTCGGGACCTACGAGCAGTACTTC.

The rearrangement uses TRBV18 and TRBJ2-3, with 7 nucleotides matching TRBD2. V trimming: 1 base; J trimming: 4 bases; junction bases outside the gene matches: 2. The CDR3 extends over 14 amino acids. The germline gives CDR1 KGHSH, CDR2 LQKENI. The CDR3 protein is CASSPLTSSDTQYF. CDR3 coding DNA: TGTGCCAGCTCACCACTGACTAGCTCAGATACGCAGTATTTT.

The CDR3 nucleotides read TGTGCCAGCGCCGGACAGCTGAACACTGAAGCTTTCTTT. Amino acids: CASAGQLNTEAFF. The rearrangement links TRBV27 to TRBJ1-1; D is perhaps TRBD1 (6 bases). Trimming left V 8 bases short and J 0 bases short, with 10 bases between. Germline V gene lookup returns CDR1 MNHEY and CDR2 SMNVEV (reference sequence). The CDR3 totals 13 residues.

The chain carries TRBV28 and TRBJ2-4; D call uncertain. V was pared by 4 bases and J by 0 bases, with 10 bases between. The CDR3 is made up of 15 amino acids. Germline V lookup: CDR1 MDHEN, CDR2 SYDVKM. CDR3 nucleotide sequence: TGTGCCAGCAGTTATGCTAGTCTAGCCAAAAACATTCAGTACTTC. This codes for CASSYASLAKNIQYF.

In its sample, this clone was seen once. This chain joins TRBV19 and TRBJ1-3, with 10 nucleotides matching TRBD1. V trimming: 5 bases; J trimming: 5 bases; junction bases outside the gene matches: 9. CDR1 LNHDA and CDR2 SQIVND come from the germline V gene (reference sequence). The CDR3 covers 16 residues. CDR3 residues: CASSPTGQGMRNTIYF. Written as DNA, the CDR3 is TGTGCCAGTAGTCCAACGGGACAGGGGATGCGAAACACCATATATTTT. The full variable domain, with the rest looked up from reference TRBV19 and TRBJ1-3, is DGGITQSPKYLFRKEGQNVTLSCEQNLNHDAMYWYRQDPGQGLRLIYYSQIVNDFQKGDIAEGYSVSREKKESFPLTVTSAQKNPTAFYLCASSPTGQGMRNTIYFGEGSWLTVV.

The chain carries TRBV5-1 and TRBJ2-5; D might be TRBD1 (5 bases). CDR1 is SGHRS, CDR2 YFSETQ, per germline. This CDR3 region has 14 residues. Deletions cut 0 bases from V and 1 base from J, with 7 bases between. This CDR3 reads CASSLAGFQETQYF. The CDR3 DNA reads TGCGCCAGCAGCTTGGCAGGGTTCCAAGAGACCCAGTACTTC.

The chain links TRBV9 to TRBJ2-7; TRBD2 matches at 8 bases. V lost 6 bases, J lost 6 bases, and 11 bases stayed unmatched. The CDR3 has 14 residues. Germline CDR1 reads SGDLS; CDR2 reads YYNGEE. Here the CDR3 reads CASTPGGWGSEQYF. The CDR3 DNA sequence: TGTGCCAGCACCCCGGGAGGGTGGGGCAGCGAGCAGTACTTC.

The V and J genes are TRBV5-8 and TRBJ2-4; D is perhaps TRBD2 (5 bases). Trimming pared 5 bases from V and 0 bases from J, leaving 12 bases between. In germline, CDR1 is SGHTS, CDR2 YDEGEE. This CDR3 comprises 15 residues. CDR3: CASRGRGRAKNIQYF. The CDR3 region has the DNA TGTGCCAGCAGGGGGAGAGGTAGAGCCAAAAACATTCAGTACTTC.

This clone was detected only once. This chain connects TRBV25-1 to TRBJ1-4, with D hard to call. This CDR3 spans 15 amino acids. Trimming pared 3 bases from V and 8 bases from J, leaving 16 bases between. Germline loops: CDR1 MGHDK, CDR2 SYGVNS. CDR3 in DNA: TGTGCCAGCAGTGATAAACTTAGACGGGGAGAAAAACTGTTTTTT. Its translation: CASSDKLRRGEKLFF.

This clone was detected once. This rearrangement joins TRBV4-2 to TRBJ2-1, with 10 bases matching TRBD2. Trimming took 1 base from V and 6 from J; bases not matched to a gene: 3. Germline values: CDR1 LGHNA, CDR2 YNFKEQ. This CDR3 region has 15 residues. The CDR3 nucleotides are TGTGCCAGCAGCCAAGGGACTAGCGGCCTCAATGAGCAGTTCTTC. Amino acids: CASSQGTSGLNEQFF.

The chain joins TRBV2 to TRBJ1-2, with 7 nucleotides matching TRBD1. CDR1 SNHLY and CDR2 FYNNEI come from the germline V gene. There are 12 residues in the CDR3. Trimming at V came to 6 bases and at J to 9 bases, leaving 7 bases not matched to a gene. The CDR3 sequence: CASSPGQYSYTF. CDR3 coding DNA: TGTGCCAGCAGCCCGGGACAGTACAGCTACACCTTC.

The chain couples TRBV5-1 to TRBJ2-1, with 9 bases that match TRBD1. The length of the CDR3 is 14 residues. The germline V gene encodes CDR1 SGHRS and CDR2 YFSETQ. V shed 7 bases and J 4 bases; nucleotides not matched to a gene: 6. CDR3 sequence reads: CASRDRVEYNEQFF. The CDR3, as DNA: TGCGCCAGCCGGGACAGGGTTGAATACAATGAGCAGTTCTTC. The whole variable domain, filled in from reference TRBV5-1 and TRBJ2-1, reads KAGVTQTPRYLIKTRGQQVTLSCSPISGHRSVSWYQQTPGQGLQFLFEYFSETQRNKGNFPGRFSGRQFSNSRSEMNVSTLELGDSALYLCASRDRVEYNEQFFGPGTRLTVL.

The chain couples TRBV4-2 to TRBJ2-3, with a tentative D call TRBD2 (6 bases). The CDR3 covers 13 residues. Germline values: CDR1 LGHNA, CDR2 YNFKEQ. V lost 7 bases, J lost 4 bases, and 12 bases lay in between. CDR3: CASTTLASDTQYF. CDR3 bases: TGTGCCAGCACGACGCTAGCGTCAGATACGCAGTATTTT.

With respect to this clone: Compared with germline, one end of the junction differs, possibly owing to a read error. For the CDR3, the DNA is TGTGCCAGCAGCGTTAGTCTTCAAGGGACCCAGTACTTC. Its translation is CASSVSLQGTQYF. The rearrangement links TRBV7-2 to TRBJ2-5; D uncertain. In germline, CDR1 is SGHTA, CDR2 FQGNSA. The CDR3 contains 13 residues. Together with reference TRBV7-2 and TRBJ2-5, the CDR3 gives the full variable domain: GAGVSQSPSNKVTEKGKDVELRCDPISGHTALYWYRQSLGQGLEFLIYFQGNSAPDKSGLPSDRFSAERTGGSVSTLTIQRTQQEDSAVYLCASSVSLQGTQYFGPGTRLLVL.

V is TRBV2 and J is TRBJ2-3, with D hard to call. Germline values: CDR1 SNHLY, CDR2 FYNNEI. Trimming removed 3 bases at V and 5 bases at J, with 6 bases between. The CDR3 extends over 12 amino acids. CDR3 DNA: TGTGCCAGCAGTGAGAACCGAGATACGCAGTATTTT. This codes for CASSENRDTQYF. Full variable domain (outside the CDR3, taken from reference TRBV2 and TRBJ2-3): EPEVTQTPSHQVTQMGQEVILRCVPISNHLYFYWYRQILGQKVEFLVSFYNNEISEKSEIFDDQFSVERPDGSNFTLKIRSTKLEDSAMYFCASSENRDTQYFGPGTRLTVL.

This clone is a singleton in its sample. The genes are TRBV11-3 and TRBJ1-3; 10 bases are a match to TRBD1. V lost 5 bases to trimming and J lost 4 bases; unmatched junction nucleotides: 5. The CDR3 has 15 residues. Germline CDR1 SGHNT, CDR2 YENEEA. CDR3 nucleotide sequence: TGTGCCAGCAGCCTTGACAGGGGGCCAGGAAACACCATATATTTT. Protein: CASSLDRGPGNTIYF. Looking up the rest from reference TRBV11-3 and TRBJ1-3 gives the full variable domain: EAGVVQSPRYKIIEKKQPVAFWCNPISGHNTLYWYLQNLGQGPELLIRYENEEAVDDSQLPKDRFSAERLKGVDSTLKIQPAELGDSAVYLCASSLDRGPGNTIYFGEGSWLTVV.

About this clone: Within the sample, other DNA sequences also encode this same CDR3. The chain has TRBV28 and TRBJ2-1; D is possibly TRBD2 (5 bases). The V gene lost 6 bases and the J gene lost 1 base, with 7 bases spanning the gap. The germline V gene has CDR1 MDHEN and CDR2 SYDVKM. The CDR3 runs to 13 residues. The CDR3, as DNA: TGTGCCAGCAGCCCGGGGTCCTACAATGAGCAGTTCTTC. Translating it yields CASSPGSYNEQFF.

The chain combines TRBV9 with TRBJ2-1, with D unclear. The V gene's germline CDR1 is SGDLS and CDR2 YYNGEE. This CDR3 contains 13 residues. The V and J ends lost 0 bases and 10 bases respectively, with 11 bases between them. This chain's CDR3 is CASSVEPLGEQFF. CDR3 nucleotides: TGTGCCAGCAGCGTAGAGCCCCTAGGCGAGCAGTTCTTC.

V gene TRBV7-3 combines with J gene TRBJ1-1; tentative D call: TRBD1 (6 bases). CDR3 length equals 15 residues. V was pared by 1 base and J by 1 base, with 10 bases between. The V gene's germline CDR1 is SGHTA and CDR2 FQGTGA. DNA of the CDR3: TGTGCCAGCAGCTTAATGGGGGGCCCGAACACTGAAGCTTTCTTT. Its translation: CASSLMGGPNTEAFF.

The CDR3 DNA is TGCGCCAGCAGCTTGGTGGGGGACAGGGGAGGGTCCACTGAAGCTTTCTTT. Translated: CASSLVGDRGGSTEAFF. This sequence joins TRBV5-1 and TRBJ1-1, with 10 bases that match TRBD1. V lost 0 bases to trimming and J lost 4 bases; unmatched junction nucleotides: 9. The germline CDR1 and CDR2 sequences are SGHRS and YFSETQ. The CDR3 runs 17 residues. Using reference TRBV5-1 and TRBJ1-1 for the parts outside the CDR3, the full variable domain is KAGVTQTPRYLIKTRGQQVTLSCSPISGHRSVSWYQQTPGQGLQFLFEYFSETQRNKGNFPGRFSGRQFSNSRSEMNVSTLELGDSALYLCASSLVGDRGGSTEAFFGQGTRLTVV.

The chain employs TRBV9 and TRBJ2-1, with 13 bases identical to TRBD2. The junction had 12 bases not matched to a gene; V was cut back by 2 bases and J by 4 bases. This CDR3 is 19 amino acids long. Germline V gene lookup returns CDR1 SGDLS and CDR2 YYNGEE. The CDR3 nucleotides are TGTGCCAGCAGCGTTGAAAGGACTAGCGGGAGCTCCCGATACAATGAGCAGTTCTTC. Its translation is CASSVERTSGSSRYNEQFF.

The chain combines TRBV4-1 with TRBJ2-1; D may be TRBD2 (6 bases). The CDR3 has 16 residues. Germline V CDR1 and CDR2: MGHRA, YSYEKL. V lost 0 bases, J lost 2 bases, and 11 bases lay in between. The CDR3 is CASSQDRGIAYNEQFF. In DNA, the CDR3 is TGCGCCAGCAGCCAAGATCGCGGGATCGCCTACAATGAGCAGTTCTTC.

This clone turned up a few times. The rearrangement links TRBV4-1 to TRBJ1-5, with a tentative D call TRBD1 (6 bases). Trimming took 4 bases from V and 7 from J, leaving 20 bases between them. The CDR3 contains 16 residues. CDR1 and CDR2 (germline): MGHRA, YSYEKL. CDR3 nucleotides: TGCGCCAGCAGCCGACTGATGCAGGGAAGGGGGCAGCCCCAGCATTTT. It codes for CASSRLMQGRGQPQHF.

The rearrangement joins TRBV30 to TRBJ2-5, with 8 positions matching TRBD1. The end of the DNA is better explained by TRBJ2-7, so the J call may be wrong. CDR1 and CDR2 from the germline V gene are GTSNPN and SVGIG (reference sequence). The CDR3 has 13 residues. This CDR3 is CAWSKTGGGEQYF. CDR3 DNA sequence: TGTGCCTGGAGTAAAACAGGGGGAGGCGAGCAGTACTTC.

The V gene is TRBV19, the J gene TRBJ2-1; D not certain. Germline assignment: CDR1 LNHDA and CDR2 SQIVND (reference sequence). The CDR3 sequence is 17 residues long. With 6 bases removed from V and 0 bases from J, the gap between germline ends came to 18 bases. CDR3 residues: CASRVSRALSSYNEQFF. The CDR3 DNA reads as TGTGCCAGTAGAGTGTCTCGGGCCCTGAGCTCCTACAATGAGCAGTTCTTC.

This clone showed up just once. The chain is built from TRBV7-2 and TRBJ2-7, with 7 bases lining up with TRBD1. Trimming cost V 4 bases and J 2 bases; bases outside gene matches: 5. Looked up from germline, CDR1 is SGHTA and CDR2 is FQGNSA. This CDR3 region has 14 residues. CDR3 in DNA: TGTGCCAGCAGCTGGTCGGGACAGACCTACGAGCAGTACTTC. This translates into CASSWSGQTYEQYF.

The chain has TRBV5-5 and TRBJ1-1; TRBD1 matches 9 bases. Germline V lookup: CDR1 SGHKS, CDR2 YYEKEE (reference sequence). Unmatched junction bases numbered 7, after V lost 2 bases and J lost 11 bases. The CDR3 covers 13 residues. The DNA of the CDR3 is TGTGCCAGCAGCTTAATCACAGGGGGCTACGCTTTCTTT. Protein product: CASSLITGGYAFF.

With regard to this clone: The same CDR3 also results from other DNA sequences found in this sample. The rearrangement joins TRBV5-1 to TRBJ1-4; D not resolved. Looked up from germline, CDR1 is SGHRS and CDR2 is YFSETQ. The V and J ends lost 3 bases and 2 bases respectively, with 8 bases between them. This CDR3 contains 14 residues. CDR3: CASSSGDTNEKLFF. CDR3 DNA sequence: TGCGCCAGCAGCTCGGGTGATACTAATGAAAAACTGTTTTTT.